Listed below are T cell receptor beta chains from one sample, sequenced in a study of early T cells in non-severe SARS-CoV-2 infection. MiXCR, run by TCRdb on the 5' RACE reads, gives a single entry per CDR3 protein. The sample holds around 28,000 distinct CDR3 sequences, roughly 4% seen once. Material: whole blood. The receptor set was obtained from an adult who was a healthcare worker with PCR-confirmed SARS-CoV-2 infection or an uninfected control (not recorded which). Both conserved end residues are part of each CDR3. The D gene is left open where the match is weak. Clone size is given for some rows only: seen once, a few or many times, or a class if the clone is expanded.

v_gene	d_gene	len	abundance	j_gene	CDR3nt	CDR3aa
TRBV20-1	TRBD2	16	many	TRBJ2-1	TGCAGTGCTAGACCACACCAGCGGGAGAACGTAAATGAGCAGTTCTTC	CSARPHQRENVNEQFF
TRBV11-2	TRBD1	16	many	TRBJ1-1	TGTGCCAGCAGCTTAAAGTTCGGGACAGTGAACACTGAAGCTTTCTTT	CASSLKFGTVNTEAFF
TRBV9	-	11	many	TRBJ2-7	TGTGCCAGCAGGGGGGGACCCCCAAAGTACTTC	CASRGGPPKYF
TRBV4-1	-	11	many	TRBJ1-1	TGCGCCAGCAGCCAAGCCGGGGAAGCTTTCTTT	CASSQAGEAFF
TRBV6-6	TRBD2	17	-	TRBJ2-3	TGTGCCACCTTACCGGGACTAGCGTCTTCCTGGGCAGATACGCAGTATTTT	CATLPGLASSWADTQYF
TRBV28	-	13	many	TRBJ1-1	TGTGCCAGCACACTAGGGGTGGACACTGAAGCTTTCTTT	CASTLGVDTEAFF
TRBV12-3/TRBV12-4	-	15	many	TRBJ2-1	TGTGCCAGCAGTACACTAGGTAACTCCTACAATGAGCAGTTCTTC	CASSTLGNSYNEQFF
TRBV28	TRBD2	14	many	TRBJ2-3	TGTGCCAGCTGCCCCGGGACTAGAACAGATACGCAGTATTTT	CASCPGTRTDTQYF
TRBV5-1	-	13	many	TRBJ2-3	TGCGCCAGCAGCTTGGACAGCACAGATACGCAGTATTTT	CASSLDSTDTQYF
TRBV30	-	14	many	TRBJ2-3	TGTGCCTGGAGTCAACCGGGGCGCACAGATACGCAGTATTTT	CAWSQPGRTDTQYF
TRBV28	TRBD2	16	many	TRBJ2-1	TGTGCCAGCAGCGTACCACTAGCGGGATCGTACAATGAGCAGTTCTTC	CASSVPLAGSYNEQFF
TRBV20-1	TRBD1	15	many	TRBJ2-7	TGCAGTGCTAGAGATTCCGGACAGGGAGCGGGCGAGCAGTACTTC	CSARDSGQGAGEQYF
TRBV28	-	15	few	TRBJ2-7	TGTGCCAGCAGGGGCCTCGGACGGGCAGGAGCCGAGCAGTACTTC	CASRGLGRAGAEQYF
TRBV7-8	-	18	few	TRBJ2-3	TGTGCCAGCACCTTTTCCGCTAGCGCCGGATCTAGCACAGATACGCAGTATTTT	CASTFSASAGSSTDTQYF
TRBV7-3	TRBD1	15	few	TRBJ2-1	TGTGCCAGCAGCCAGGGGACAGCTTCTTACAATGAGCAGTTCTTC	CASSQGTASYNEQFF
TRBV27	-	15	many	TRBJ2-7	TGTGCCAGCAGTTTAAGGGTGACCGAAGCCTACGAGCAGTACTTC	CASSLRVTEAYEQYF
TRBV12-3/TRBV12-4	-	16	many	TRBJ1-6	TGTGCCAGCAGCCGCCCGCAAAGCTCCTATAATTCACCCCTCCACTTT	CASSRPQSSYNSPLHF
TRBV28	-	12	many	TRBJ1-1	TGTGCCAGCAGTTTAGTGAACACTGAAGCTTTCTTT	CASSLVNTEAFF
TRBV19	TRBD2	18	many	TRBJ2-3	TGTGCCAGTAGTATAGATGGTGCGACTAGCGCTAGCACAGATACGCAGTATTTT	CASSIDGATSASTDTQYF
TRBV7-8	-	16	many	TRBJ1-3	TGTGCCAGCAGCCCCTACAGGGTCGTCTCTGGAAACACCATATATTTT	CASSPYRVVSGNTIYF
TRBV11-2	TRBD1	15	many	TRBJ1-2	TGTGCCAGCAGGACTCCGGGACAGGGACCCTATGGCTACACCTTC	CASRTPGQGPYGYTF
TRBV28	TRBD1	13	medium-sized	TRBJ1-2	TGTGCCAGCAGTCGGGGACAGGGGAATGGCTACACCTTC	CASSRGQGNGYTF
TRBV7-6	-	16	many	TRBJ2-2	TGTGCCAGCAGCTTATTGGGGGCAGCGGGCACCGGGGAGCTGTTTTTT	CASSLLGAAGTGELFF
TRBV5-5	-	15	-	TRBJ1-1	TGTGCCAGCAGCCCCCGAAGGATGACGAACACTGAAGCTTTCTTT	CASSPRRMTNTEAFF
TRBV7-9	-	12	many	TRBJ1-4	TGTGCCACCGACGCGGGTTTTGAAAAACTGTTTTTT	CATDAGFEKLFF
TRBV20-1	-	16	many	TRBJ2-1	TGCAGTGCTAGAGGTCAAGCGGTTCTCTCCTACAATGAGCAGTTCTTC	CSARGQAVLSYNEQFF
TRBV4-2	TRBD1	16	few	TRBJ2-5	TGTGCCAGCAGCCAACAGACAGGGATAGGACAAGAGACCCAGTACTTC	CASSQQTGIGQETQYF